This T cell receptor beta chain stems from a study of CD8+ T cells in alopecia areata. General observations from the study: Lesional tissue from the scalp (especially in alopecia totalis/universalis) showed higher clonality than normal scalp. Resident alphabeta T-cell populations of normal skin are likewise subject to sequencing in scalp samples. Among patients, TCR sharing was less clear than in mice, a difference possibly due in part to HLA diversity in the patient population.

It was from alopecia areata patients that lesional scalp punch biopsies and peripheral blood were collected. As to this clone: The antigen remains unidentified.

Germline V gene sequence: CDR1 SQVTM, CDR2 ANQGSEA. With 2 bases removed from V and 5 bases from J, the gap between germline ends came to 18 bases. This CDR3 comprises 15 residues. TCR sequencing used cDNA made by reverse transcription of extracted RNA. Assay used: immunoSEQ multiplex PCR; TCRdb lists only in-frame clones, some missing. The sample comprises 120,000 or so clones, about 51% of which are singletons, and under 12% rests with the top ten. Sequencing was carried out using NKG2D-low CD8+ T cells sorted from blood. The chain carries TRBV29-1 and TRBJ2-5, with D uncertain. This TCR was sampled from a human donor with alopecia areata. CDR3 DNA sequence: TGCAGCGTTGAAAAGCCACCACCCGACCGGGAGACCCAGTACTTC. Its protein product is CSVEKPPPDRETQYF.